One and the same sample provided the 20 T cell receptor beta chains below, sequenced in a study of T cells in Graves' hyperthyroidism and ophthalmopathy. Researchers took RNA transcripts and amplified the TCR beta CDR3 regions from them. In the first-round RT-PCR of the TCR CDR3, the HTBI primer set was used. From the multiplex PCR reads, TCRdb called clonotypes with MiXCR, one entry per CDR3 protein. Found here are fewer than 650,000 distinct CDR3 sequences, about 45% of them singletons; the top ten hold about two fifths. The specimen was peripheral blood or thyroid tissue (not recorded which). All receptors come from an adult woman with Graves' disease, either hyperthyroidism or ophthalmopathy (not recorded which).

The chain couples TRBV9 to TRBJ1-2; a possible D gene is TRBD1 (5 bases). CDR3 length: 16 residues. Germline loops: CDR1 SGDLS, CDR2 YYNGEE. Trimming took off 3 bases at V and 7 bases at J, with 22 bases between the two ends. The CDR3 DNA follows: TGTGCCAGCAGCGCAATCCCCCCTTCGGGGCTTCGTGGCTACACCTTC. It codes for CASSAIPPSGLRGYTF.

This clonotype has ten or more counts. For the CDR3, the DNA is TGTGCCAGCGTGATCCGGACTGAAGCTTTCTTT. Translating gives CASVIRTEAFF. The V call is TRBV2, the J call TRBJ1-1; no firm D call. V dropped 8 bases and J dropped 5 bases, with 9 bases sitting between them. Germline CDR1 and CDR2: SNHLY and FYNNEI. The CDR3 totals 11 residues.

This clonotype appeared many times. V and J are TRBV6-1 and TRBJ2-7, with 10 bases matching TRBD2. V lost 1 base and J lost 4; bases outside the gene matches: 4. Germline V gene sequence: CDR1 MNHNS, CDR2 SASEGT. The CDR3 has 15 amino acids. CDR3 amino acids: CASSEGPAGGYEQYF. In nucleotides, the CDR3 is TGTGCCAGCAGTGAAGGGCCAGCGGGAGGGTACGAGCAGTACTTC.

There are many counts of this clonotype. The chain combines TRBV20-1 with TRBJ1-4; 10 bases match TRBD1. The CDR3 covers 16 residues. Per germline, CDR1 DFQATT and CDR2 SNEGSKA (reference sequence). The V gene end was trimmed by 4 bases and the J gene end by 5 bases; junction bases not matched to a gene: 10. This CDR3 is CSAKGQGRLGNEKLFF. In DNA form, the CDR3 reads TGCAGTGCTAAGGGACAGGGGCGCTTGGGAAATGAAAAACTGTTTTTT.

The DNA of the CDR3 is TGTGCCATCAGTGCTAGAGATGTACTAGCGGGAAGGGAGACCCAGTACTTC. Residues: CAISARDVLAGRETQYF. J is TRBJ2-5 and V is TRBV10-3; 10 positions agree with TRBD2. CDR3 size: 17 residues. The germline gives CDR1 ENHRY, CDR2 SYGVKD. The V and J ends lost 4 bases and 5 bases, in that order; junction bases with no gene match: 13.

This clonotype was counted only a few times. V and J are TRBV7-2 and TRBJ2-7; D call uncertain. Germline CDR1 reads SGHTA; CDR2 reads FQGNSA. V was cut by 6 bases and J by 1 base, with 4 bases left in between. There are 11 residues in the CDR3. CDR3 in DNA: TGTGCCAGCAGACAGTCCTACGAGCAGTACTTC. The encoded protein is CASRQSYEQYF.

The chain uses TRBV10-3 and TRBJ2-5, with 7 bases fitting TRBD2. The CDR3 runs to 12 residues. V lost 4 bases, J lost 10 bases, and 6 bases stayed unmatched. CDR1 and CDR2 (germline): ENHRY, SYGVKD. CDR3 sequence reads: CAISGQGGDQYF. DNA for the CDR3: TGTGCCATCAGTGGGCAGGGAGGGGACCAGTACTTC.

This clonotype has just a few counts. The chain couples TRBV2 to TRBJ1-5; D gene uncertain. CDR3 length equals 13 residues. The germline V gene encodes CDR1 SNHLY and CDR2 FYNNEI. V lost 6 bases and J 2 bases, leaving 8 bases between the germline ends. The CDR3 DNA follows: TGTGCCAGCAGAGCGCGGGGCAATCAGCCCCAGCATTTT. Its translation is CASRARGNQPQHF.

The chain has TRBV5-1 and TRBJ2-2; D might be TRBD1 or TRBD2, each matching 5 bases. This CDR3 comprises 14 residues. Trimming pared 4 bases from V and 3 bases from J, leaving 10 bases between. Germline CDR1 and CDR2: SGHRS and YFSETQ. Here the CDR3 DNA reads TGCGCCAGCAGCAGGGACGGGGACACCGGGGAGCTGTTTTTT. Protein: CASSRDGDTGELFF.

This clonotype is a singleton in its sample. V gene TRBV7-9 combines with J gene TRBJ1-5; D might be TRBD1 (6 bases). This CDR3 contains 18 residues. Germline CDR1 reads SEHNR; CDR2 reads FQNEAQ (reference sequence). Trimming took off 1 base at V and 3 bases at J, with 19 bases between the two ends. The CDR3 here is CASSLEFRQVTVNQPQHF. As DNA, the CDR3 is TGTGCCAGCAGCTTAGAGTTCAGACAGGTGACCGTCAATCAGCCCCAGCATTTT.

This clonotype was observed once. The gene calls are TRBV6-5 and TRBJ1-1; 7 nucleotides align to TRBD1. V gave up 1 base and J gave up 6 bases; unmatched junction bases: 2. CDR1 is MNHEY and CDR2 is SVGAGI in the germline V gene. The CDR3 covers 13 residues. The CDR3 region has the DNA TGTGCCAGCAGTTACTGGGACAGCTCTGAAGCTTTCTTT. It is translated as CASSYWDSSEAFF.

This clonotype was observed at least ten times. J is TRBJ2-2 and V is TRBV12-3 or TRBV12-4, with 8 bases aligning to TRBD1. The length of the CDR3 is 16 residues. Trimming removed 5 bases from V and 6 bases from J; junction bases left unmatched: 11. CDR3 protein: CASSGRTGPPPGELFF. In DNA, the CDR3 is TGTGCCAGCAGTGGTAGGACAGGGCCACCTCCCGGGGAGCTGTTTTTT.

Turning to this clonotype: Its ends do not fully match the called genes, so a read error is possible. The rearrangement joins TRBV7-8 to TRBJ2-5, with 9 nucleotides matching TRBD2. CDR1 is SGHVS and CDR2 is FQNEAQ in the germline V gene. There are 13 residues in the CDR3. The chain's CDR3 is CASSVAGVGTQYF. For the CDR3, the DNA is TGTGCCAGCAGCGTAGCGGGAGTCGGGACCCAGTACTTC.

The CDR3 nucleotides are TGTGCCATCAGAAGCGGGACCTCCTACGAGCAGTACTTC. Protein product: CAIRSGTSYEQYF. The chain joins TRBV10-3 to TRBJ2-7; TRBD2 agrees at 7 bases. The ends lost 6 bases at V and 0 bases at J; junction bases unmatched: 2. Germline values: CDR1 ENHRY, CDR2 SYGVKD. This CDR3 has 13 amino acids.

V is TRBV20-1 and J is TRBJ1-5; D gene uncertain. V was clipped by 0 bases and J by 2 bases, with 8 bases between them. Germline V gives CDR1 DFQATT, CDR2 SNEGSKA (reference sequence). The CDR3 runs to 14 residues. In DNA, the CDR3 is TGCAGTGCTAGAGATTTTAAGCGCAATCAGCCCCAGCATTTT. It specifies CSARDFKRNQPQHF.

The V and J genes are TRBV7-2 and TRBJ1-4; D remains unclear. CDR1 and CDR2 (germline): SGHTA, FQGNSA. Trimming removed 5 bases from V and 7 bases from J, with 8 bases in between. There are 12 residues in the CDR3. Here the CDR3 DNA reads TGTGCCAGCAGCATCGGCCGTGAAAAACTGTTTTTT. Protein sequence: CASSIGREKLFF. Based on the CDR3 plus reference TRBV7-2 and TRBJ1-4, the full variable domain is GAGVSQSPSNKVTEKGKDVELRCDPISGHTALYWYRQSLGQGLEFLIYFQGNSAPDKSGLPSDRFSAERTGGSVSTLTIQRTQQEDSAVYLCASSIGREKLFFGSGTQLSVL.

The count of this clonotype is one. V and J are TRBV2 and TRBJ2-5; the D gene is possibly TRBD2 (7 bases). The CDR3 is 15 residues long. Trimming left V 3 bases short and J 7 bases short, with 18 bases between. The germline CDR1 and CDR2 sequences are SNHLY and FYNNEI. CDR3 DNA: TGTGCCAGCAGTGAGGCGGGGGCCAAGAAGGGGACCCAGTACTTC. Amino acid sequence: CASSEAGAKKGTQYF.

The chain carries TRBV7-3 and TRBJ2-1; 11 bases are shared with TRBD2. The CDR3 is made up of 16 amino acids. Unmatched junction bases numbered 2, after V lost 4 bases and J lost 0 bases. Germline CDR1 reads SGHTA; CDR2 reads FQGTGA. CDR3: CASSSGLAGSYNEQFF. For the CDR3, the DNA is TGTGCCAGCAGCTCCGGACTAGCGGGCTCCTACAATGAGCAGTTCTTC.

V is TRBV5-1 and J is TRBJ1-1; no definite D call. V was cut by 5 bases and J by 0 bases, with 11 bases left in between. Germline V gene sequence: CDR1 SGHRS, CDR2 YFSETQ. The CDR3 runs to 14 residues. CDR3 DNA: TGCGCCAGCAGAGGGTCAGGAATGAACACTGAAGCTTTCTTT. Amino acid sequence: CASRGSGMNTEAFF.

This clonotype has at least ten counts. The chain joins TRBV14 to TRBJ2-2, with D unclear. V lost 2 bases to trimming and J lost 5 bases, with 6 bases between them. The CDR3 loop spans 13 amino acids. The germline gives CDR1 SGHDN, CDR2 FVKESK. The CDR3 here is CASSQLRTGELFF. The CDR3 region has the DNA TGTGCCAGCAGCCAACTTCGAACCGGGGAGCTGTTTTTT.